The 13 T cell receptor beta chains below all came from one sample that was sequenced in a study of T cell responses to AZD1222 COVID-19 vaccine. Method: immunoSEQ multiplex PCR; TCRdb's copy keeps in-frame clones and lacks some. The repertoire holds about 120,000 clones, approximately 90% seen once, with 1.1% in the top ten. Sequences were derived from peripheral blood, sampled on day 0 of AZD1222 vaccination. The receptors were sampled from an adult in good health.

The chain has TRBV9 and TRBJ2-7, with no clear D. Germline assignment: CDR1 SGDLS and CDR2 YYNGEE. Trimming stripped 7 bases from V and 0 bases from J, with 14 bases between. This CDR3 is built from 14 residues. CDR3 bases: TGTGCCAGCGCTCGCCACTTAAGCTCCTACGAGCAGTACTTC. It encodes CASARHLSSYEQYF.

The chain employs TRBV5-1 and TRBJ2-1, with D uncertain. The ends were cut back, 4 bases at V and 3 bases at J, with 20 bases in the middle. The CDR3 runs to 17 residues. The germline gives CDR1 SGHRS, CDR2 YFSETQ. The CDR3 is CASSLRASDSLYNEQFF. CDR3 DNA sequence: TGCGCCAGCAGCCTTCGGGCCAGCGATTCACTCTACAATGAGCAGTTCTTC.

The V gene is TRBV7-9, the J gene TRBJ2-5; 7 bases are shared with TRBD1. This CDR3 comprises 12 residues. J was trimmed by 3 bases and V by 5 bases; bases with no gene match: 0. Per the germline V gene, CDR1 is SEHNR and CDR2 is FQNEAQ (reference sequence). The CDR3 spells CASSGQEETQYF. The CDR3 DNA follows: TGTGCCAGCAGCGGACAGGAAGAGACCCAGTACTTC.

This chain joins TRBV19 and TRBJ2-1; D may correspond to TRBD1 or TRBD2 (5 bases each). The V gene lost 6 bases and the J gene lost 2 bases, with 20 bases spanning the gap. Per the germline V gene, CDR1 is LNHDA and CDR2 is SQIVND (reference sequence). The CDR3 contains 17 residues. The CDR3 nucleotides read TGTGCCAGTAGACGAGGGGCGGGTAGTGGGGCCTACAATGAGCAGTTCTTC. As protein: CASRRGAGSGAYNEQFF.

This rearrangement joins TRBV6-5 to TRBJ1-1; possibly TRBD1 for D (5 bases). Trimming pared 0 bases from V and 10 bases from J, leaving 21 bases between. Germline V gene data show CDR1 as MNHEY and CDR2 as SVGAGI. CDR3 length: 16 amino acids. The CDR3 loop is CASSYSDTRVLGGAFF. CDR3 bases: TGTGCCAGCAGTTACTCGGACACCAGGGTATTGGGGGGAGCTTTCTTT.

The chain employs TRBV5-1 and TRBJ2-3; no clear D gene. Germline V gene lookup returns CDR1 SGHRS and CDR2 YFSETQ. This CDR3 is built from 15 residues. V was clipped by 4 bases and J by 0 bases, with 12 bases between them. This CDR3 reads CASSPLSLSTDTQYF. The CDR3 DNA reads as TGCGCCAGCAGCCCCCTCTCGCTTAGCACAGATACGCAGTATTTT.

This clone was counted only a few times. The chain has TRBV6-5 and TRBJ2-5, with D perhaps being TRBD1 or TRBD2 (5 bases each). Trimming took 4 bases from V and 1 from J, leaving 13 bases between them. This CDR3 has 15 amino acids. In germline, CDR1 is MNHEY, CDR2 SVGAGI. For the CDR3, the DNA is TGTGCCAGCAGTTTCTCTGGGGGAAGCCAAGAGACCCAGTACTTC. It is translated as CASSFSGGSQETQYF.

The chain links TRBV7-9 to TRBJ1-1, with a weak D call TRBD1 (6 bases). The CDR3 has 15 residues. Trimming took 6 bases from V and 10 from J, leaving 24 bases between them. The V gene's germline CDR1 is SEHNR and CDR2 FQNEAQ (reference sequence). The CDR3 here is CASREITGKGRVAFF. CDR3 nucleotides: TGTGCCAGCAGGGAGATAACAGGGAAGGGGAGGGTAGCTTTCTTT.

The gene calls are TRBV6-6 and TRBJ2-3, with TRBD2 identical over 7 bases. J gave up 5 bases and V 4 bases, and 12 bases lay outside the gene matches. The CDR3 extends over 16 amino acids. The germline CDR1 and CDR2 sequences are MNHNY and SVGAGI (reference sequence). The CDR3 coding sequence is TGTGCCAGCAGTTCCCCAAGGGCGGGAGAGAGAGATACGCAGTATTTT. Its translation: CASSSPRAGERDTQYF.

CDR3 sequence: CAWKVWSGNTIYF. The CDR3 DNA reads TGTGCCTGGAAAGTTTGGTCTGGAAACACCATATATTTT. This chain uses TRBV30 with TRBJ1-3; D ambiguous. With 4 bases removed from V and 1 base from J, the gap between germline ends came to 8 bases. The CDR3 has 13 amino acids. Looked up from germline, CDR1 is GTSNPN and CDR2 is SVGIG (reference sequence).

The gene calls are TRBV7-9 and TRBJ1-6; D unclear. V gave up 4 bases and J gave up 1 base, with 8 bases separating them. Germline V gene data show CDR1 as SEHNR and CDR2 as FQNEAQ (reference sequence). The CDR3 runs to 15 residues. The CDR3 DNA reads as TGTGCCAGCAGCTCCCCCTGGTCCTATAATTCACCCCTCCACTTT. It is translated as CASSSPWSYNSPLHF.

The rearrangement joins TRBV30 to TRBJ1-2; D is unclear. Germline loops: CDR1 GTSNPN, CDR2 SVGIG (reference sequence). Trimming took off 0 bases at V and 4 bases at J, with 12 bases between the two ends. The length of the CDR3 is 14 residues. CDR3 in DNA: TGTGCCTGGAGTGTAGACAAGGCCCTCTATGGCTACACCTTC. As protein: CAWSVDKALYGYTF. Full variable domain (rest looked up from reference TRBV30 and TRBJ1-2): SQTIHQWPATLVQPVGSPLSLECTVEGTSNPNLYWYRQAAGRGLQLLFYSVGIGQISSEVPQNLSASRPQDRQFILSSKKLLLSDSGFYLCAWSVDKALYGYTFGSGTRLTVV.

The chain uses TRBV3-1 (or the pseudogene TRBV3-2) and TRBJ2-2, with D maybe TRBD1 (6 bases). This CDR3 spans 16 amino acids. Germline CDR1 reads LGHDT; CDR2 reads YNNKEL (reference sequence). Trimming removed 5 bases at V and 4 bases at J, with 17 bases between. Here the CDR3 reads CASSNLRGRSTGELFF. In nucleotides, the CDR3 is TGTGCCAGCAGCAACCTCAGGGGCCGGTCCACCGGGGAGCTGTTTTTT.